This T cell receptor (beta chain) was recovered during a study of shared clonotypes between healthy human individuals. This CDR3 region has 18 residues. Trimming shortened V by 0 bases and J by 2 bases, and 20 bases separated the two germline ends. CDR1 is SGHRS and CDR2 is YFSETQ in the germline V gene. Profiling relied on immunoSEQ multiplex PCR, and the TCRdb table lists in-frame clones only, not all of them. The sample yields 330,000 or so clones, roughly 70% seen once. With regard to this clone: Its antigen remains unknown.

General observations from the study: Large depth notwithstanding, sorted-subset sequencing proved incomplete by rarefaction. Sharing across four donors was highest in naive CD4 (roughly 5%) and lowest in memory CD8 (0.4%).

V is TRBV5-1 and J is TRBJ2-5, with TRBD1 as a possible D gene (6 bases). The sequence was collected from a man aged 25-40 years in good health. The sequencing sample was made of memory CD4+ T cells sorted from blood. The subset is: CD45RA-negative fraction. CDR3 DNA sequence: TGCGCCAGCAGCTTGGGGGTGGGGGCGCTGAGATCGCAAGAGACCCAGTACTTC. Residues: CASSLGVGALRSQETQYF.